The 16 T cell receptor beta chains listed next were all sequenced from one sample in a study of CD8 T cells in Susac syndrome. Reverse transcription of roughly 0.5 to 1 ug RNA used random hexamers. TCRdb re-analysed the immunoSEQ multiplex PCR reads in MiXCR, keeping a single row per CDR3 protein. The repertoire includes some 160,000 distinct CDR3 sequences, around 95% of them detected once, and 0.065% to 0.1% sits in the top ten. Sequencing was done on a sample of CD4+ T cells from PBMCs. These TCRs come from a human donor with Susac syndrome.

The chain's CDR3 is CASSAGLAGWTQYF. The CDR3 nucleotides are TGTGCCAGCAGCGCCGGACTAGCGGGCTGGACCCAGTACTTC. The J gene is TRBJ2-5, the V gene TRBV7-2; 11 bases align to TRBD2. This CDR3 comprises 14 residues. Germline CDR1 is SGHTA and CDR2 is FQGNSA. V dropped 5 bases and J dropped 7; count of bases not matched to a gene: 6.

The J gene is TRBJ1-2, the V gene TRBV5-1, with TRBD1 identical over 7 bases. The CDR3 has 13 amino acids. Germline CDR1 and CDR2: SGHRS and YFSETQ. The trim removed 0 bases at V and 14 bases at J, leaving 10 bases unmatched. This CDR3 is CASSLGTGPTGTF. The CDR3 DNA sequence: TGCGCCAGCAGCTTGGGGACAGGACCTACGGGGACCTTC. Variable domain in full (rest from reference TRBV5-1 and TRBJ1-2): KAGVTQTPRYLIKTRGQQVTLSCSPISGHRSVSWYQQTPGQGLQFLFEYFSETQRNKGNFPGRFSGRQFSNSRSEMNVSTLELGDSALYLCASSLGTGPTGTFGSGTRLTVV.

The chain uses TRBV29-1 and TRBJ2-5; TRBD1 agrees at 8 bases. In germline, CDR1 is SQVTM, CDR2 ANQGSEA. V gave up 4 bases and J gave up 4 bases; unmatched junction bases: 17. CDR3 length equals 17 residues. The CDR3 is CSVGPRGSGGWGETQYF. DNA of the CDR3: TGCAGCGTTGGCCCAAGAGGGTCAGGGGGCTGGGGAGAGACCCAGTACTTC.

The table lists this clonotype with a count of one. The CDR3 region is CASSPSGGGYEQYF. In DNA form, the CDR3 reads TGTGCCAGCAGCCCTTCAGGGGGAGGCTACGAGCAGTACTTC. The V call is TRBV7-9, the J call TRBJ2-7, with D possibly matching TRBD1 (7 bases). Germline CDR1 SEHNR, CDR2 FQNEAQ (reference sequence). Trimming pared 5 bases from V and 3 bases from J, leaving 14 bases between. This CDR3 has 14 residues.

The sample holds a few counts of this clonotype. The chain couples TRBV4-1 to TRBJ1-1; no clear D gene. V lost 4 bases to trimming and J lost 1 base, with 10 bases between them. Germline-derived CDR1 and CDR2 are MGHRA and YSYEKL. The CDR3 covers 14 residues. In nucleotides, the CDR3 is TGCGCCAGCAGCCGCCCTCCGGGGAACACTGAAGCTTTCTTT. Its protein is CASSRPPGNTEAFF.

The chain employs TRBV6-9 and TRBJ1-5; D remains ambiguous. Germline lookup yields CDR1 MNHGY and CDR2 SVAAGI. The CDR3 extends over 11 amino acids. V was clipped by 7 bases and J by 6 bases, with 7 bases between them. The CDR3 DNA reads as TGTGCCAGCACCCCTTGTCAGCCCCAGCATTTT. Translating gives CASTPCQPQHF.

The chain has TRBV27 and TRBJ2-5, with D maybe TRBD2 (5 bases). The CDR3 runs 14 residues. From germline, CDR1 is MNHEY and CDR2 SMNVEV (reference sequence). V lost 5 bases and J lost 3, with 13 bases in between. Here the CDR3 reads CASSRTDFKETQYF. The CDR3 coding sequence is TGTGCCAGCAGTAGGACGGACTTCAAAGAGACCCAGTACTTC.

About this clonotype: One end of the junction does not line up with germline, which may come from a read error. The V and J genes are TRBV18 and TRBJ2-6; weak D call: TRBD2 (5 bases). This CDR3 is 14 amino acids long. Germline values: CDR1 KGHSH, CDR2 LQKENI. CDR3 residues: CASTPGTGANVLTF. CDR3 in DNA: TGTGCCAGCACACCGGGGACTGGGGCCAACGTCCTGACTTTC.

The chain uses TRBV5-4 and TRBJ1-2, with D perhaps TRBD1 (6 bases). The CDR3 has 13 amino acids. With 4 bases removed from V and 3 bases from J, the gap between germline ends came to 10 bases. Germline assignment: CDR1 SGHNT and CDR2 YYREEE (reference sequence). The CDR3 protein is CASSIRGDYGYTF. The CDR3 DNA reads as TGTGCCAGCAGCATCAGGGGTGACTATGGCTACACCTTC.

The V gene is TRBV29-1, the J gene TRBJ2-7, with D hard to call. Trimming left V 7 bases short and J 1 base short, with 11 bases between. Germline V gives CDR1 SQVTM, CDR2 ANQGSEA. The CDR3 extends over 12 amino acids. Here the CDR3 DNA reads TGCAGCGCTGCCGACACTTCCTACGAGCAGTACTTC. It translates to CSAADTSYEQYF.

The rearrangement uses TRBV2 and TRBJ2-5; 10 bases fit TRBD1. This CDR3 spans 14 amino acids. Germline CDR1 is SNHLY and CDR2 is FYNNEI. With V trimmed by 6 bases and J by 5 bases, 6 bases remained unmatched. The DNA of the CDR3 is TGTGCCAGCAGCCCGGGACAGGGGCTGGAGACCCAGTACTTC. Its protein product is CASSPGQGLETQYF.

The chain joins TRBV19 to TRBJ2-5, with D possibly being TRBD1 or TRBD2 (5 bases each). With 5 bases removed from V and 3 bases from J, the gap between germline ends came to 7 bases. The germline V gene encodes CDR1 LNHDA and CDR2 SQIVND (reference sequence). The CDR3 loop spans 12 amino acids. CDR3 protein: CASSWDEETQYF. The CDR3 DNA reads TGTGCCAGTAGTTGGGACGAAGAGACCCAGTACTTC. Together with reference TRBV19 and TRBJ2-5, the CDR3 gives the full variable domain: DGGITQSPKYLFRKEGQNVTLSCEQNLNHDAMYWYRQDPGQGLRLIYYSQIVNDFQKGDIAEGYSVSREKKESFPLTVTSAQKNPTAFYLCASSWDEETQYFGPGTRLLVL.

The chain employs TRBV25-1 and TRBJ1-6; D is undetermined. V was pared by 1 base and J by 4 bases, with 8 bases between. The CDR3 sequence is 15 residues long. CDR1 and CDR2 (germline): MGHDK, SYGVNS. The CDR3 DNA sequence: TGTGCCAGCAGTGAATTGTTGGGTTATAATTCACCCCTCCACTTT. Translating it yields CASSELLGYNSPLHF. Drawing the rest from reference TRBV25-1 and TRBJ1-6, the complete variable domain is EADIYQTPRYLVIGTGKKITLECSQTMGHDKMYWYQQDPGMELHLIHYSYGVNSTEKGDLSSESTVSRIRTEHFPLTLESARPSHTSQYLCASSELLGYNSPLHFGNGTRLTVT.

This chain links TRBV2 with TRBJ2-7; D gene uncertain. V lost 8 bases and J 5 bases, leaving 10 bases between the germline ends. CDR3 length equals 11 residues. The germline V gene has CDR1 SNHLY and CDR2 FYNNEI. The CDR3 bases are TGTGCCAGCGGGCCGGACCACGAGCAGTACTTC. Residues: CASGPDHEQYF.

The V call is TRBV14, the J call TRBJ2-2; D is possibly TRBD1 or TRBD2 (6 bases each). Germline values: CDR1 SGHDN, CDR2 FVKESK. This CDR3 is built from 18 residues. With 1 base removed from V and 3 bases from J, the gap between germline ends came to 18 bases. CDR3 in DNA: TGTGCCAGCAGCCAAGTAGGAGGGGGAAGACAGCACACCGGGGAGCTGTTTTTT. This codes for CASSQVGGGRQHTGELFF.

The chain joins TRBV7-3 to TRBJ2-2; D ambiguous. This CDR3 has 13 residues. Germline V gives CDR1 SGHTA, CDR2 FQGTGA. Trimming took off 4 bases at V and 4 bases at J, with 7 bases between the two ends. The CDR3: CASSSKSTGELFF. The CDR3 DNA follows: TGTGCCAGCAGCTCCAAGTCCACCGGGGAGCTGTTTTTT.